The entry that follows covers one T cell receptor beta chain sequence. This clone was seen only a few times. Its binding antigen is unknown. It has no much larger one-base neighbor in the sample; base qualities were not kept. This sample was taken from a study of beta chain features in type 1 diabetes (dated by TCRdb to between 2017 and 2018). Regarding the complete study: No differences in mean age, gender distribution, total cell number or subset yield were found between patients and healthy donors. A total of over 90,000,000 sorted cells were examined across all samples, and a strong correlation was observed between cell number per subset and RNA yield. The study compared the TCRB repertoires of sorted circulating CD4+ T cell subsets in recently diagnosed type 1 diabetes patients with those in matched healthy donors. Regulatory and stem cell-like memory subsets were obtained from only 8 patients and about 8 healthy donors, while naive and central memory subsets were obtained from all 30 or so donors.

The entire amount of isolated RNA was reverse transcribed using the High Capacity cDNA Reverse Transcription Kit, so the sequenced TCRB transcripts were expressed ones. Deep immunoSEQ sequencing was applied to naive, central memory and regulatory T cell samples, giving an average of roughly 3.5 million total reads per sample. After sorted cells were lysed in RLT buffer, RNA was extracted with DNase-treated RNeasy Micro or Mini kits, with the choice depending on cell number. Each cell subset was processed on its own to prevent cross-contamination, while patient and healthy donor samples were processed together. Using the immunoSEQ multiplex PCR, TCRB sequences were amplified from cDNA into 87-bp fragments spanning the CDR3 region. Sequencing of the amplicons was done on the Illumina HiSeq platform. Per the source publication's procedure: Synthetic template baselines were used to correct PCR bias computationally, reads within Hamming distance 2 were collapsed, and singletons that could not be merged were discarded. By aligning reads against IMGT, V, D and J genes, CDR3 length, and insertions or deletions at six rearrangement sites were assigned. Within each subset, clonotype counts were normalized to the number of sorted cells before true diversity and Gini coefficients were calculated with the tcR R package. The overlap coefficient, calculated on TCRB nucleotide sequences, was used to quantify repertoire sharing. Out-of-frame TCRB sequences from naive cells were analyzed to stand in for the pre-selection repertoire. Not all clones reach the TCRdb copy of this immuneACCESS table, which keeps in-frame sequences only. Checked studies attribute under half of the gap to unresolved V genes and leave the rest unexplained. The DNA was the basis for D and trimming; V, J and clone size are from that table. Here the sample has some 290,000 clones; roughly an eighth occur a single time. The biggest ten clones account for roughly 0.018% of the sample.

The investigation overall reported the following: Naive, central memory and regulatory TCRB repertoires appeared to be more alike among patients than among healthy donors. Only small numbers of individuals were included in the HLA sub-analyses, which left unresolved whether HLA type had any influence on TCRB rearrangement. At VDJ recombination sites, type 1 diabetes patients had fewer insertions and more deleted nucleotides, which implies abnormalities in thymic rearrangement. PCR may preferentially amplify shorter templates, but because patient and control samples were amplified and corrected together, any resulting skew would affect both groups equally. Because cDNA was sequenced instead of genomic DNA, highly expressing activated cells could be over-represented, though the groups showed no difference in activation or CD3 levels. A moderate but significant shortening of TCRB CDR3 length was observed in type 1 diabetes patients in all four CD4+ subsets.

A single peripheral blood draw of around 100 mL on average was collected from each donor into heparinised tubes. A BD FACSAria II was used to sort naive, central memory, regulatory and stem cell-like memory CD4+ T cells with a panel that included CD45RO, CCR7, CD25, CD127, CD95 and CD27. All sorted populations exceeded 98% purity. PBMCs were isolated immediately by Lymphoprep density gradient centrifugation and stained directly without culture. Samples were stained and sorted in pairs, with one healthy donor and one patient per experiment, so that batch effects were minimized. Source material: naive CD4+ T cells from blood. The cell subset or site label, read with the paper, signifies: true naive CD4+ T cells. This clonotype was obtained from a man younger than 40 with type 1 diabetes.

The nucleotide sequence is given as TGTGCCAGCAGCTTACAATCTAGGACAGGGGCCTCTTACAATGAGCAGTTCTTC. Its amino acids are CASSLQSRTGASYNEQFF. The chain is encoded by TRBV7-2 joined to TRBJ2-1; a stretch of 9 junction bases matches TRBD1. V is cut back by 2 bases and J by 4 bases, with 12 bases in the junction unmatched. The germline V gene supplies CDR1 SGHTA and CDR2 FQGNSA. The CDR3, from cysteine to phenylalanine, totals 18 residues. The entry retains the CDR3 DNA only, 54 bases that are in frame from base 1.